A selection of T cell receptor beta chains follows, all from one sample in a study of early T cells in non-severe SARS-CoV-2 infection. TCRdb re-derived calls from the 5' RACE reads in MiXCR, one entry per CDR3 protein. This sample has 87,000 or so distinct CDR3 sequences; 13% to 15% occur once, and the top ten carry under 7.5%. Sequenced: whole blood. The source is an adult who was a healthcare worker with PCR-confirmed SARS-CoV-2 infection or an uninfected control (not recorded which). CDR3s include the opening cysteine and the closing phenylalanine or tryptophan. Each record gives: V gene, clone size, CDR3 length, J gene, D gene, CDR3 protein, CDR3 DNA. D genes are given only for firm matches. Expanded clones get a size class; other rows say once, few or many, or leave the size out.

TRBV6-2/TRBV6-3,few,18,TRBJ2-6,TRBD2,CASSYTAGGNSGANVLTF,TGTGCCAGCAGTTACACAGCGGGGGGTAACTCTGGGGCCAACGTCCTGACTTTC
TRBV19,NA,15,TRBJ2-2,NA,CASTLRRGHTGELFF,TGTGCCAGTACCCTGAGGAGGGGGCACACCGGGGAGCTGTTTTTT
TRBV6-5,NA,13,TRBJ1-6,TRBD1,CASSRQGNSPLHF,TGTGCCAGCAGCCGACAGGGGAATTCACCCCTCCACTTT
TRBV18,many,18,TRBJ1-1,TRBD1,CASSSRSFLGQGNTEAFF,TGTGCCAGCTCATCCAGAAGTTTTTTGGGACAGGGGAACACTGAAGCTTTCTTT
TRBV27,NA,13,TRBJ1-1,NA,CASSLGEYTEAFF,TGTGCCAGCAGTTTGGGGGAATACACTGAAGCTTTCTTT
TRBV7-7,few,13,TRBJ2-3,NA,CASSLVVKDTQYF,TGTGCTAGCAGCTTAGTGGTTAAAGATACGCAGTATTTT
TRBV6-6,few,18,TRBJ2-1,TRBD2,CASSYAVTSGGSYNEQFF,TGTGCCAGCAGTTACGCGGTGACTAGCGGGGGATCCTACAATGAGCAGTTCTTC
TRBV11-2,few,12,TRBJ2-7,NA,CASSYPGTEQYF,TGTGCCAGCAGCTACCCCGGGACAGAGCAGTACTTC
TRBV18,many,11,TRBJ1-2,NA,CASSPDYGYTF,TGTGCCAGCTCACCAGATTATGGCTACACCTTC
TRBV4-2,many,15,TRBJ1-5,TRBD1,CASSPNLDRAQPQHF,TGTGCCAGCAGCCCCAACTTGGACAGGGCACAGCCCCAGCATTTT
TRBV9,few,15,TRBJ2-1,NA,CASSPWDLSYNEQFF,TGTGCCAGCAGCCCCTGGGACCTATCCTACAATGAGCAGTTCTTC
TRBV9,few,16,TRBJ1-3,TRBD1,CASSVEQGKSGNTIYF,TGTGCCAGCAGCGTAGAACAGGGGAAGTCTGGAAACACCATATATTTT
TRBV24-1,many,13,TRBJ1-1,NA,CATSDRIVTEAFF,TGTGCCACCTCTGACAGGATAGTCACTGAAGCTTTCTTT
TRBV4-1,few,12,TRBJ2-5,NA,CASSHVRETQYF,TGCGCCAGCAGCCACGTTAGGGAGACCCAGTACTTC
TRBV18,NA,14,TRBJ2-5,NA,CASSTIRGQETQYF,TGTGCCAGCTCAACGATCCGGGGCCAAGAGACCCAGTACTTC
TRBV20-1,NA,14,TRBJ1-6,TRBD1,CSADGTGVESPLHF,TGCAGTGCGGACGGGACAGGGGTCGAGTCACCCCTCCACTTT
TRBV7-2,NA,15,TRBJ2-5,TRBD2,CASSLEASGKETQYF,TGTGCCAGCAGCTTAGAGGCTAGCGGGAAGGAGACCCAGTACTTC
TRBV5-1,many,14,TRBJ1-1,NA,CASSFVPGDTEAFF,TGCGCCAGCAGCTTTGTTCCAGGGGACACTGAAGCTTTCTTT
TRBV7-6,few,15,TRBJ1-2,NA,CASSLGPDSNYGYTF,TGTGCCAGCAGCTTGGGTCCCGACAGTAACTATGGCTACACCTTC
TRBV11-1,NA,15,TRBJ1-1,TRBD1,CASSLGGQGGTEAFF,TGTGCCAGCAGCTTAGGGGGACAGGGCGGCACTGAAGCTTTCTTT
TRBV7-9,many,19,TRBJ2-5,TRBD2,CASSLAVGTSGGPQETQYF,TGTGCCAGCAGCTTAGCGGTCGGGACTAGCGGGGGGCCCCAAGAGACCCAGTACTTC
TRBV20-1,few,17,TRBJ1-2,NA,CSARAIRQGVANYGYTF,TGCAGTGCTAGAGCCATCAGACAAGGGGTAGCTAACTATGGCTACACCTTC
TRBV7-3,NA,14,TRBJ1-4,TRBD1,CASSSGQGPEKLFF,TGTGCCAGCAGCTCCGGACAGGGGCCTGAAAAACTGTTTTTT
TRBV20-1,many,13,TRBJ1-2,NA,CSAPFYDNYGYTF,TGCAGTGCCCCGTTTTATGACAACTATGGCTACACCTTC
TRBV6-5,many,18,TRBJ2-6,NA,CASSYEGSSPRGANVLTF,TGTGCCAGCAGTTATGAAGGCTCCAGTCCAAGAGGGGCCAACGTCCTGACTTTC
TRBV10-1,many,14,TRBJ1-1,NA,CASSDLGWGTEAFF,TGCGCCAGCAGTGATTTAGGTTGGGGAACTGAAGCTTTCTTT
TRBV18,few,14,TRBJ1-1,NA,CASSPFRENTEAFF,TGTGCCAGCTCACCCTTCAGGGAAAACACTGAAGCTTTCTTT
TRBV28,few,15,TRBJ1-2,NA,CASSLYGGVDYGYTF,TGTGCCAGCAGTTTGTATGGCGGGGTCGACTATGGCTACACCTTC
TRBV7-9,many,16,TRBJ1-6,TRBD1,CASSLRRTGVSPPLHF,TGTGCCAGCAGCTTACGCCGGACAGGGGTTTCCCCACCCCTCCACTTT
TRBV29-1,few,12,TRBJ2-1,NA,CSVGATGNEQFF,TGCAGCGTTGGCGCAACCGGGAATGAGCAGTTCTTC
TRBV12-3/TRBV12-4,few,14,TRBJ1-1,NA,CASSAVAGNTEAFF,TGTGCCAGCAGTGCAGTGGCTGGGAACACTGAAGCTTTCTTT
TRBV28,NA,17,TRBJ1-5,TRBD1,CASTSIRGGFGNQPQHF,TGTGCCAGCACCTCCATCAGGGGGGGTTTCGGCAATCAGCCCCAGCATTTT
TRBV5-1,NA,17,TRBJ1-6,NA,CASSLGELPPANSPLHF,TGCGCCAGCAGCTTGGGGGAGCTCCCACCAGCCAATTCACCCCTCCACTTT
TRBV18,many,13,TRBJ1-1,NA,CASSPGGSTEAFF,TGTGCCAGCTCACCAGGAGGGAGCACTGAAGCTTTCTTT
TRBV6-6,NA,14,TRBJ2-7,NA,CASSRTGGVYEQYF,TGTGCCAGCAGCAGGACAGGAGGGGTCTACGAGCAGTACTTC
TRBV7-9,NA,18,TRBJ2-1,NA,CASSSPILAGPSYNEQFF,TGTGCCAGCAGCTCCCCCATTCTGGCGGGGCCCTCCTACAATGAGCAGTTCTTC
TRBV20-1,many,15,TRBJ2-2,NA,CSAPPETPPTGELFF,TGCAGTGCTCCCCCGGAGACCCCGCCGACCGGGGAGCTGTTTTTT
TRBV20-1,NA,14,TRBJ2-7,NA,CSATGTSYSDEQYF,TGCAGTGCAACCGGGACCTCCTACTCCGACGAGCAGTACTTC
TRBV18,few,16,TRBJ2-3,NA,CASSPGQLRSTDTQYF,TGTGCCAGCTCACCAGGGCAACTCAGGAGTACAGATACGCAGTATTTT
TRBV20-1,NA,12,TRBJ2-7,TRBD1,CSATGQIYEQYF,TGCAGTGCTACGGGACAGATCTACGAGCAGTACTTC
TRBV20-1,once,11,TRBJ2-7,NA,CSARLSYEQYF,TGCAGTGCTAGACTATCCTACGAGCAGTACTTC
TRBV11-2,few,15,TRBJ2-7,NA,CASSETHGSSYEQYF,TGTGCCAGCAGCGAAACCCACGGGAGCTCCTACGAGCAGTACTTC
TRBV6-4,NA,14,TRBJ2-1,NA,CASSDGSSYNEQFF,TGTGCCAGCAGTGATGGCAGCTCCTACAATGAGCAGTTCTTC
TRBV5-1,few,11,TRBJ1-1,NA,CASSLAGGAFF,TGCGCCAGCAGCTTGGCCGGCGGGGCTTTCTTT
TRBV5-1,NA,17,TRBJ1-5,NA,CASSPSAGFYSNQPQHF,TGCGCCAGCAGCCCAAGCGCAGGGTTCTATAGCAATCAGCCCCAGCATTTT
TRBV7-2,NA,15,TRBJ2-3,TRBD2,CASRRSGVGGDTQYF,TGTGCCAGCAGGAGAAGCGGGGTGGGGGGAGATACGCAGTATTTT
TRBV28,few,11,TRBJ2-7,NA,CASSPHYEQYF,TGTGCCAGCAGTCCCCACTACGAGCAGTACTTC
TRBV10-3,NA,16,TRBJ1-5,NA,CAISESRGYSNQPQHF,TGTGCCATCAGTGAGTCGCGAGGGTATAGCAATCAGCCCCAGCATTTT
TRBV6-5,NA,17,TRBJ2-1,TRBD2,CASRPGTSASSYNEQFF,TGTGCCAGCAGGCCGGGGACTAGCGCGAGCTCCTACAATGAGCAGTTCTTC
TRBV28,NA,16,TRBJ1-3,NA,CASSSASENAGNTIYF,TGTGCCAGCAGTTCCGCGTCAGAGAATGCAGGAAACACCATATATTTT
TRBV28,NA,16,TRBJ2-3,NA,CASSLYPGSAADTQYF,TGTGCCAGCAGTTTATATCCGGGGAGTGCGGCAGATACGCAGTATTTT
TRBV4-1,NA,13,TRBJ2-7,NA,CASSPGRDYEQYF,TGCGCCAGCAGCCCTGGCAGGGACTACGAGCAGTACTTC
TRBV6-4,NA,17,TRBJ2-1,TRBD2,CASSDSGTSGGANEQFF,TGTGCCAGCAGTGACTCGGGGACTAGCGGGGGGGCCAATGAGCAGTTCTTC
TRBV12-3/TRBV12-4,NA,12,TRBJ2-5,NA,CASSSTRETQYF,TGTGCCAGCTCCTCGACCCGGGAGACCCAGTACTTC
TRBV2,few,16,TRBJ2-3,NA,CASTSDSKTSTDTQYF,TGTGCCAGCACCTCTGACAGTAAAACTAGCACAGATACGCAGTATTTT
TRBV28,NA,14,TRBJ2-7,TRBD1,CASVSGTGGYEQYF,TGTGCCAGCGTCTCTGGTACAGGGGGCTACGAGCAGTACTTC
TRBV10-1,NA,13,TRBJ2-1,TRBD2,CASSELMGGKQFF,TGCGCCAGCAGTGAATTGATGGGAGGGAAGCAGTTCTTC
TRBV3-1,few,16,TRBJ2-1,TRBD1,CASSQVFRGGRNEQFF,TGTGCCAGCAGCCAAGTGTTTAGAGGGGGCAGGAATGAGCAGTTCTTC
TRBV6-5,many,16,TRBJ1-1,NA,CASSYSPVSENTEAFF,TGTGCCAGCAGTTACTCCCCGGTGTCAGAGAACACTGAAGCTTTCTTT